The 21 T cell receptor beta chains reported below all come from one sample, sequenced in a study of blood T cell repertoires in COVID-19. Libraries were prepared by immunoSEQ multiplex PCR; TCRdb keeps only in-frame clonotypes and omits some of them. Of about 270,000 clones detected, about nine tenths appear once; the ten largest clones hold 1% to 1.5%. The sample taken for sequencing was PBMCs or T cells enriched from blood (not recorded which). The receptors originated from a woman between 35 and 50 years old with acute COVID-19.

The chain links TRBV11-2 to TRBJ2-2, with TRBD1 matching over 8 bases. Looked up from germline, CDR1 is SGHAT and CDR2 is FQNNGV. V gave up 3 bases and J gave up 4 bases; unmatched junction bases: 4. CDR3 size: 15 residues. CDR3 in amino acids: CASSFQGAPTGELFF. In nucleotides, the CDR3 is TGTGCCAGCAGCTTTCAGGGGGCGCCCACCGGGGAGCTGTTTTTT.

This clone appeared a single time. The V gene is TRBV12-3 or TRBV12-4, the J gene TRBJ1-5; D gene unclear. V lost 0 bases and J 10 bases, leaving 10 bases between the germline ends. This CDR3 contains 13 residues. CDR3: CASSLASGQPQHF. The CDR3 nucleotides read TGTGCCAGCAGTTTAGCTTCGGGTCAACCCCAGCATTTT.

The chain links TRBV12-3 or TRBV12-4 to TRBJ1-1; D is undetermined. This CDR3 is built from 12 residues. The ends were cut back, 5 bases at V and 1 base at J, with 5 bases in the middle. The CDR3: CASSPWNTEAFF. The CDR3 DNA reads TGTGCCAGCAGTCCTTGGAACACTGAAGCTTTCTTT.

The gene calls are TRBV5-8 and TRBJ2-2; 8 nucleotides agree with TRBD2. The CDR3 is 16 amino acids. CDR1 and CDR2 (germline): SGHTS, YDEGEE. V shed 2 bases, J shed 7 bases, and the junction held 10 bases outside the gene matches. In nucleotides, the CDR3 is TGTGCCAGCAGCTTTAGCAGCGGGAGTTATGGCGGGGAGCTGTTTTTT. It is translated as CASSFSSGSYGGELFF.

The chain links TRBV13 to TRBJ2-3; D is undetermined. This CDR3 region has 13 residues. Trimming left V 7 bases short and J 0 bases short, with 8 bases between. Germline CDR1 reads PRHDT; CDR2 reads FYEKMQ (reference sequence). DNA for the CDR3: TGTGCCAGCAACGCTCAGAGCACAGATACGCAGTATTTT. Translating gives CASNAQSTDTQYF.

The V and J genes are TRBV25-1 and TRBJ2-2, with a weak D call TRBD1 (6 bases). The CDR3 extends over 16 amino acids. Looked up from germline, CDR1 is MGHDK and CDR2 is SYGVNS. V was pared by 3 bases and J by 6 bases, with 17 bases between. The CDR3 loop is CASSENRVLGAGELFF. The CDR3 coding sequence is TGTGCCAGCAGTGAGAACAGGGTTTTGGGTGCCGGGGAGCTGTTTTTT.

The genes are TRBV19 and TRBJ1-1; D unclear. There are 13 residues in the CDR3. Germline loops: CDR1 LNHDA, CDR2 SQIVND (reference sequence). With 8 bases removed from V and 4 bases from J, the gap between germline ends came to 14 bases. CDR3 amino acids: CASGGSMGTEAFF. For the CDR3, the DNA is TGTGCCAGTGGAGGATCCATGGGCACTGAAGCTTTCTTT. Together with reference TRBV19 and TRBJ1-1, the CDR3 gives the full variable domain: DGGITQSPKYLFRKEGQNVTLSCEQNLNHDAMYWYRQDPGQGLRLIYYSQIVNDFQKGDIAEGYSVSREKKESFPLTVTSAQKNPTAFYLCASGGSMGTEAFFGQGTRLTVV.

The chain joins TRBV30 to TRBJ1-1; tentative D call: TRBD1 (6 bases). Deletions cut 0 bases from V and 2 bases from J, with 10 bases between. CDR3 length equals 14 residues. From germline, CDR1 is GTSNPN and CDR2 SVGIG (reference sequence). DNA of the CDR3: TGTGCCTGGAGTGTATCAGGGGCTAACACTGAAGCTTTCTTT. Its protein is CAWSVSGANTEAFF. Using reference TRBV30 and TRBJ1-1 for the parts outside the CDR3, the full variable domain is SQTIHQWPATLVQPVGSPLSLECTVEGTSNPNLYWYRQAAGRGLQLLFYSVGIGQISSEVPQNLSASRPQDRQFILSSKKLLLSDSGFYLCAWSVSGANTEAFFGQGTRLTVV.

The genes are TRBV3-1 (or the pseudogene TRBV3-2) and TRBJ2-3; D not resolved. CDR3 length: 15 residues. The ends were cut back, 4 bases at V and 0 bases at J, with 11 bases in the middle. Germline CDR1 reads LGHDT; CDR2 reads YNNKEL (reference sequence). CDR3 sequence: CASSRSRSSTDTQYF. DNA for the CDR3: TGTGCCAGCAGCCGCTCTAGGTCTAGCACAGATACGCAGTATTTT.

The chain combines TRBV25-1 with TRBJ1-1; 7 bases map to TRBD1. From germline, CDR1 is MGHDK and CDR2 SYGVNS. V lost 6 bases to trimming and J lost 4 bases; unmatched junction nucleotides: 8. CDR3 length: 14 residues. CDR3 sequence: CASSLETGSTEAFF. The DNA for the CDR3 is TGTGCCAGCAGCTTAGAGACAGGGTCCACTGAAGCTTTCTTT.

The rearrangement links TRBV28 to TRBJ1-1, with 11 bases identical to TRBD1. Trimming cost V 8 bases and J 0 bases; bases outside gene matches: 8. The CDR3 covers 16 residues. Per the germline V gene, CDR1 is MDHEN and CDR2 is SYDVKM. The CDR3 region is CASRPGQGGLNTEAFF. CDR3 nucleotide sequence: TGTGCCAGCCGGCCGGGACAGGGGGGCCTGAACACTGAAGCTTTCTTT.

V usage is TRBV7-9 and J usage is TRBJ2-1; D not certain. Germline V lookup: CDR1 SEHNR, CDR2 FQNEAQ (reference sequence). The CDR3 loop spans 11 amino acids. V gave up 3 bases and J gave up 7 bases, with 4 bases separating them. Here the CDR3 reads CASSFGNEQFF. The DNA of the CDR3 is TGTGCCAGCAGCTTCGGGAATGAGCAGTTCTTC.

The V gene is TRBV6-5, the J gene TRBJ1-2, with a tentative D call TRBD1 (5 bases). This CDR3 is built from 16 residues. The germline V gene encodes CDR1 MNHEY and CDR2 SVGAGI. V lost 4 bases and J 2 bases, leaving 17 bases between the germline ends. In nucleotides, the CDR3 is TGTGCCAGCAGTTTACTAACCGACAGAGGAAACTATGGCTACACCTTC. Its protein product is CASSLLTDRGNYGYTF.

The rearrangement joins TRBV10-3 to TRBJ2-3; TRBD2 aligns across 8 bases. Germline CDR1 is ENHRY and CDR2 is SYGVKD. The V and J ends lost 6 bases and 4 bases, in that order; junction bases with no gene match: 6. The CDR3 contains 14 residues. In DNA, the CDR3 is TGTGCCATCAGAACAACTAGCGGAGCAGATACGCAGTATTTT. Its protein product is CAIRTTSGADTQYF.

About this clone: One end of the junction is discordant with germline, which a read error may explain. The CDR3, as DNA: TGTGCTAGCAGCTTATCAGCCGTGAGGTCCTATAATTCACCCCTCCACTTT. It translates to CASSLSAVRSYNSPLHF. The rearrangement uses TRBV7-7 and TRBJ1-6, with D uncertain. The germline V gene has CDR1 SSHAT and CDR2 FNYEAQ (reference sequence). The CDR3 consists of 17 residues.

The chain recombines TRBV13 with TRBJ2-1; D possibly corresponds to TRBD1 (5 bases). Germline V gene lookup returns CDR1 PRHDT and CDR2 FYEKMQ (reference sequence). The CDR3 is made up of 14 amino acids. V was trimmed by 2 bases and J by 6 bases, leaving 11 bases between them. The CDR3 DNA sequence: TGTGCCAGCAGCTTAAGCTCTGGGGCCAATGAGCAGTTCTTC. Its translation is CASSLSSGANEQFF.

The gene calls are TRBV21-1 and TRBJ2-1; TRBD2 is the table's D call and was not checked against the DNA. TRBV21-1 constitutes a pseudogene. This CDR3 spans 14 amino acids. For the CDR3, the DNA is TGTGCCAGCAGCTCGGGACTAGGGGTTGATGAGCAGTTCTTC. Amino acid sequence: CASSSGLGVDEQFF.

V is TRBV30 and J is TRBJ1-1; the match to TRBD1 covers 11 bases. Germline trimming cut 4 bases from V and 2 bases from J; bases unmatched to any gene: 12. This CDR3 region has 17 residues. The germline gives CDR1 GTSNPN, CDR2 SVGIG (reference sequence). CDR3 in amino acids: CAWTAPDRGLSNTEAFF. CDR3 in DNA: TGTGCCTGGACCGCACCGGACAGGGGGCTATCTAACACTGAAGCTTTCTTT.

The chain is built from TRBV28 and TRBJ2-3; D perhaps matches TRBD1 (6 bases). The CDR3 contains 15 residues. Per germline, CDR1 MDHEN and CDR2 SYDVKM. V dropped 8 bases and J dropped 4 bases, with 19 bases sitting between them. The CDR3 here is CASGSHSGVPDTQYF. The CDR3 DNA is TGTGCCAGCGGTTCTCATTCAGGGGTCCCAGATACGCAGTATTTT.

This clone was seen a single time. The genes are TRBV5-1 and TRBJ2-1, with 7 bases matching TRBD1. The CDR3 is 17 residues long. Losses at the gene ends were 3 bases for V and 5 bases for J; bases not matched to a gene: 14. Germline lookup yields CDR1 SGHRS and CDR2 YFSETQ. The CDR3 protein is CASSSRRITGVHNEQFF. The CDR3, as DNA: TGCGCCAGCAGCTCCCGACGAATCACAGGGGTGCACAATGAGCAGTTCTTC.

This clone came up once. J is TRBJ2-4 and V is TRBV3-1 (or the pseudogene TRBV3-2); tentative D call: TRBD2 (5 bases). Germline V gives CDR1 LGHDT, CDR2 YNNKEL (reference sequence). The CDR3 contains 16 residues. V dropped 4 bases and J dropped 1 base, with 14 bases sitting between them. CDR3: CASSPPRASAKNIQYF. In DNA form, the CDR3 reads TGTGCCAGCAGCCCCCCGCGGGCTTCTGCCAAAAACATTCAGTACTTC.